A single sample is the source of the 29 T cell receptor beta chains below, sequenced in a study of beta chain features in type 1 diabetes. Sequencing targeted expressed TCRB transcripts, as all isolated RNA had been reverse transcribed. Only in-frame clones appear in the TCRdb table, and some are missing; sequencing was by immunoSEQ multiplex PCR. The sample comprises about 340,000 clones, less than 10% of which are singletons, and under 0.5% rests with the top ten. Sequencing was done on a sample of central memory CD4+ T cells from blood. The receptor set was obtained from a young woman in good health.

This clone was detected only a few times. The V gene is TRBV29-1, the J gene TRBJ2-5, with D possibly matching TRBD2 (6 bases). This CDR3 spans 12 amino acids. Looked up from germline, CDR1 is SQVTM and CDR2 is ANQGSEA. The ends were cut back, 6 bases at V and 3 bases at J, with 11 bases in the middle. The CDR3 DNA reads as TGCAGCGTGCGCCGCGGGGAAGAGACCCAGTACTTC. Protein: CSVRRGEETQYF.

This clone turned up a few times. The chain links TRBV7-9 to TRBJ1-1; the D is unclear. The V gene's germline CDR1 is SEHNR and CDR2 FQNEAQ (reference sequence). V lost 5 bases to trimming and J lost 5 bases, with 9 bases between them. There are 12 residues in the CDR3. CDR3 sequence reads: CASSRLGTEAFF. The CDR3 DNA reads TGTGCCAGCAGCCGCTTGGGAACTGAAGCTTTCTTT.

The table lists this clone with many counts. V is TRBV29-1 and J is TRBJ1-1; 7 bases line up with TRBD1. The CDR3 runs 13 residues. V was clipped by 4 bases and J by 1 base; unmatched bases: 3. Germline CDR1 is SQVTM and CDR2 is ANQGSEA. In DNA, the CDR3 is TGCAGCGTTGCAGGGGGAGCGAACACTGAAGCTTTCTTT. This sequence encodes CSVAGGANTEAFF.

The chain couples TRBV19 to TRBJ2-3, with a tentative D call TRBD1 (5 bases). V was clipped by 6 bases and J by 2 bases, with 12 bases between them. Germline V gene data show CDR1 as LNHDA and CDR2 as SQIVND (reference sequence). The CDR3 spans 14 residues. The DNA for the CDR3 is TGTGCCAGTAGAGCCCCCAGGGTCACAGATACGCAGTATTTT. It codes for CASRAPRVTDTQYF.

This clone was recorded at least ten times. The chain employs TRBV18 and TRBJ1-1; no clear D gene. Germline CDR1 is KGHSH and CDR2 is LQKENI. Trimming pared 7 bases from V and 5 bases from J, leaving 17 bases between. This CDR3 has 14 amino acids. In DNA, the CDR3 is TGTGCCAGCTTCACCGGTGCGGGGTTGACTGAAGCTTTCTTT. This gives the protein CASFTGAGLTEAFF.

In this sample, this clone turned up a few times. For the CDR3, the DNA is TGCGCCAGCCGGACAGACCAAGAGACCCAGTACTTC. This sequence encodes CASRTDQETQYF. The chain combines TRBV5-1 with TRBJ2-5, with D maybe TRBD1 (6 bases). The V gene's germline CDR1 is SGHRS and CDR2 YFSETQ. V lost 7 bases, J lost 0 bases, and 7 bases lay in between. The CDR3 spans 12 residues.

This clone came up many times. The chain carries TRBV7-9 and TRBJ2-3; TRBD2 aligns across 9 bases. Germline CDR1 SEHNR, CDR2 FQNEAQ (reference sequence). The CDR3 has 16 amino acids. The junction had 7 bases not matched to a gene; V was cut back by 3 bases and J by 3 bases. CDR3 protein: CASSFISGSATDTQYF. DNA for the CDR3: TGTGCCAGCAGCTTTATTAGCGGGAGCGCGACAGATACGCAGTATTTT. Full variable domain (remainder filled in from reference TRBV7-9 and TRBJ2-3): DTGVSQNPRHKITKRGQNVTFRCDPISEHNRLYWYRQTLGQGPEFLTYFQNEAQLEKSRLLSDRFSAERPKGSFSTLEIQRTEQGDSAMYLCASSFISGSATDTQYFGPGTRLTVL.

This clone was counted only a few times. The chain recombines TRBV2 with TRBJ2-7, with D possibly being TRBD1 (5 bases). V lost 10 bases to trimming and J lost 13 bases, with 23 bases between them. The V gene's germline CDR1 is SNHLY and CDR2 FYNNEI. CDR3 length: 12 residues. CDR3 region: CAKKPGPQSNYF. The CDR3 nucleotides read TGTGCCAAAAAACCAGGGCCCCAAAGCAATTACTTC.

V and J are TRBV14 and TRBJ1-5; D uncertain. CDR3 length: 16 residues. Germline values: CDR1 SGHDN, CDR2 FVKESK. Trimming took 3 bases from V and 0 from J, leaving 12 bases between them. CDR3 bases: TGTGCCAGCAGCCAGACTACCGAGTATAGCAATCAGCCCCAGCATTTT. Protein product: CASSQTTEYSNQPQHF. The full variable domain, rest sourced from reference TRBV14 and TRBJ1-5, is EAGVTQFPSHSVIEKGQTVTLRCDPISGHDNLYWYRRVMGKEIKFLLHFVKESKQDESGMPNNRFLAERTGGTYSTLKVQPAELEDSGVYFCASSQTTEYSNQPQHFGDGTRLSIL.

This clone came up a few times. The rearrangement joins TRBV19 to TRBJ1-1; a weak D match, TRBD1 (6 bases). With 3 bases removed from V and 4 bases from J, the gap between germline ends came to 12 bases. This CDR3 is 14 amino acids long. Germline V gene sequence: CDR1 LNHDA, CDR2 SQIVND (reference sequence). CDR3 sequence reads: CASSISGAGTEAFF. CDR3 DNA: TGTGCCAGTAGTATCTCGGGGGCCGGCACTGAAGCTTTCTTT.

This clone was seen at least ten times. This sequence joins TRBV28 and TRBJ2-1; 8 nucleotides line up with TRBD2. CDR1 is MDHEN and CDR2 is SYDVKM in the germline V gene. J lost 5 bases, V lost 6 bases, and 9 bases had no gene match. This CDR3 region has 15 residues. The CDR3, as DNA: TGTGCCAGCAGCTCTGCCGGGACTAGTAACAATGAGCAGTTCTTC. Translation: CASSSAGTSNNEQFF.

With respect to this clone: A much larger clone lies one base from this, so it may be a read error. The same CDR3 can be traced to other DNA sequences in this sample. The chain uses TRBV28 and TRBJ2-7; TRBD1 is a possible D gene (6 bases). The CDR3 is made up of 13 amino acids. V lost 2 bases and J 3 bases, leaving 8 bases between the germline ends. Germline CDR1 MDHEN, CDR2 SYDVKM. The CDR3 region has the DNA TGTGCCAGCAGTTTAGGACAGAGCTACGAGCAGTACTTC. Encoded protein: CASSLGQSYEQYF.

This sequence joins TRBV7-2 and TRBJ2-2; no clear D. CDR3 size: 14 residues. From germline, CDR1 is SGHTA and CDR2 FQGNSA. V lost 1 base to trimming and J lost 4 bases, with 7 bases between them. The CDR3 DNA reads TGTGCCAGCAGCTTAGAAAGACGCACCGGGGAGCTGTTTTTT. It is translated as CASSLERRTGELFF.

This chain uses TRBV5-1 with TRBJ2-5; D is perhaps TRBD2 (6 bases). The ends were cut back, 0 bases at V and 4 bases at J, with 10 bases in the middle. Germline-derived CDR1 and CDR2 are SGHRS and YFSETQ. The CDR3 is made up of 14 amino acids. CDR3 protein: CASSLGRGRETQYF. Written as DNA, the CDR3 is TGCGCCAGCAGCTTGGGGCGGGGTCGAGAGACCCAGTACTTC.

The chain has TRBV28 and TRBJ1-1, with 11 bases that match TRBD1. Germline CDR1 reads MDHEN; CDR2 reads SYDVKM. The trim removed 5 bases at V and 0 bases at J, leaving 5 bases unmatched. The CDR3 is made up of 16 amino acids. The CDR3 sequence is CASSPPGQGVNTEAFF. CDR3 DNA sequence: TGTGCCAGCAGTCCACCGGGACAGGGGGTGAACACTGAAGCTTTCTTT.

This clone was observed a handful of times. V gene TRBV14 combines with J gene TRBJ1-1; no firm D call. The CDR3 sequence is 14 residues long. Germline V gene data show CDR1 as SGHDN and CDR2 as FVKESK. V lost 0 bases to trimming and J lost 6 bases, with 11 bases between them. DNA of the CDR3: TGTGCCAGCAGCCAAGATATGGGAAATTCTGAAGCTTTCTTT. Translated, it gives CASSQDMGNSEAFF.

The rearrangement joins TRBV5-1 to TRBJ2-6; D is unclear. V dropped 0 bases and J dropped 0 bases, with 7 bases sitting between them. The germline V gene encodes CDR1 SGHRS and CDR2 YFSETQ. This CDR3 has 16 amino acids. CDR3 in DNA: TGCGCCAGCAGCTTGGCCTCGGGCTCTGGGGCCAACGTCCTGACTTTC. Translation: CASSLASGSGANVLTF.

The chain links TRBV9 to TRBJ2-7; D gene unclear. Trimming stripped 6 bases from V and 8 bases from J, with 21 bases between. The CDR3 length is 14 residues. CDR1 is SGDLS, CDR2 YYNGEE, per germline. CDR3 DNA: TGTGCCAGCACGCCCCGGGCAGATTCGCGCCAGCAGTACTTC. It specifies CASTPRADSRQQYF.

This clone was counted a few times. The J gene is TRBJ2-2, the V gene TRBV19, with D perhaps matching TRBD2 (5 bases). This CDR3 comprises 16 residues. V dropped 3 bases and J dropped 4 bases, with 15 bases sitting between them. CDR1 is LNHDA, CDR2 SQIVND, per germline (reference sequence). CDR3 sequence (DNA): TGTGCCAGTAGTATTCATGCTTCGGGGAGCACCGGGGAGCTGTTTTTT. It specifies CASSIHASGSTGELFF.

This clone came up a few times. The chain uses TRBV11-2 and TRBJ2-4, with 12 bases aligning to TRBD2. Germline CDR1 and CDR2: SGHAT and FQNNGV. This CDR3 spans 16 amino acids. V lost 5 bases to trimming and J lost 7 bases; unmatched junction nucleotides: 9. The CDR3 sequence is CASSRDRTSGNNIQYF. As DNA, the CDR3 is TGTGCCAGCAGCCGGGACAGGACTAGCGGGAACAACATTCAGTACTTC.

The chain uses TRBV18 and TRBJ1-1; D is possibly TRBD1 (5 bases). Trimming shortened V by 6 bases and J by 3 bases, and 17 bases separated the two germline ends. The CDR3 is 15 residues long. Per the germline V gene, CDR1 is KGHSH and CDR2 is LQKENI. DNA for the CDR3: TGTGCCAGCTCTCCTTCCGCAGGGCTGGACACTGAAGCTTTCTTT. Translation: CASSPSAGLDTEAFF.

This clone was seen a handful of times. J is TRBJ2-7 and V is TRBV18; either TRBD1 or TRBD2 may supply D (5 bases each). This CDR3 spans 15 amino acids. CDR1 and CDR2 (germline): KGHSH, LQKENI. Deletions cut 2 bases from V and 1 base from J, with 12 bases between. The CDR3 nucleotides read TGTGCCAGCTCACCAACGGGGCCCGGGTCCTACGAGCAGTACTTC. Encoded protein: CASSPTGPGSYEQYF.

This clone was observed a handful of times. This chain links TRBV7-2 with TRBJ2-5; TRBD2 aligns across 8 bases. The trim removed 8 bases at V and 2 bases at J, leaving 7 bases unmatched. The germline CDR1 and CDR2 sequences are SGHTA and FQGNSA. CDR3 length: 14 amino acids. CDR3 loop: CASALIAGQETQYF. The CDR3 DNA sequence: TGTGCCAGCGCACTAATAGCGGGGCAAGAGACCCAGTACTTC. The full variable domain, its missing parts supplied by reference TRBV7-2 and TRBJ2-5, is GAGVSQSPSNKVTEKGKDVELRCDPISGHTALYWYRQSLGQGLEFLIYFQGNSAPDKSGLPSDRFSAERTGGSVSTLTIQRTQQEDSAVYLCASALIAGQETQYFGPGTRLLVL.

The chain links TRBV7-2 to TRBJ1-2; D is unclear. The V end lost 5 bases, the J end lost 0 bases, and 7 bases lay between the germline ends. This CDR3 has 13 amino acids. The germline V gene encodes CDR1 SGHTA and CDR2 FQGNSA. The CDR3 region is CASSPQTNYGYTF. The CDR3 region has the DNA TGTGCCAGCAGCCCCCAGACTAACTATGGCTACACCTTC.

The chain couples TRBV6-6 to TRBJ2-7; TRBD2 might be the D (5 bases). V shed 7 bases and J shed 2 bases, with 18 bases lying between them. The CDR3 is made up of 15 amino acids. Germline V gene lookup returns CDR1 MNHNY and CDR2 SVGAGI (reference sequence). CDR3 in amino acids: CASTRGLESTYEQYF. The DNA of the CDR3 is TGTGCCAGCACGCGCGGGTTGGAGTCGACCTACGAGCAGTACTTC.

The chain recombines TRBV7-9 with TRBJ1-2; possible D gene TRBD1, 5 bases. Trimming took off 3 bases at V and 5 bases at J, with 10 bases between the two ends. This CDR3 region has 13 residues. The V gene's germline CDR1 is SEHNR and CDR2 FQNEAQ (reference sequence). CDR3 nucleotide sequence: TGTGCCAGCAGCTTTAACCAGGGATATGGCTACACCTTC. It yields the protein CASSFNQGYGYTF.

This clone has at least ten counts. The chain is built from TRBV10-3 and TRBJ2-2, with 10 bases that match TRBD1. Germline CDR1 is ENHRY and CDR2 is SYGVKD. J was trimmed by 5 bases and V by 6 bases; bases with no gene match: 9. CDR3 size: 16 residues. The CDR3 DNA reads TGTGCCATCAGCGCCTCCGGGACAGGGGCTACCGGGGAGCTGTTTTTT. It is translated as CAISASGTGATGELFF.

This clone showed up just a few times. The V gene is TRBV4-1, the J gene TRBJ1-1; tentative D call: TRBD1 (6 bases). The germline CDR1 and CDR2 sequences are MGHRA and YSYEKL. The CDR3 totals 15 residues. Trimming pared 3 bases from V and 8 bases from J, leaving 19 bases between. The chain's CDR3 is CASSHQSGESREAFF. The CDR3 DNA sequence: TGCGCCAGCAGCCACCAATCAGGGGAGTCCCGAGAAGCTTTCTTT.

In its sample, this clone was seen a few times. The chain employs TRBV18 and TRBJ1-3, with D tentatively TRBD1 (6 bases). Germline V gene sequence: CDR1 KGHSH, CDR2 LQKENI. CDR3 length: 15 amino acids. Trimming pared 6 bases from V and 0 bases from J, leaving 12 bases between. The CDR3 sequence is CASSRQAVSGNTIYF. CDR3 sequence (DNA): TGTGCCAGCTCGCGACAGGCCGTCTCTGGAAACACCATATATTTT.